A selection of T cell receptor beta chains follows, all from one sample in a study of cytomegalovirus exposure and HLA in healthy donors. TCRdb keeps only in-frame clones here, not all; method: immunoSEQ multiplex PCR. The sample includes about 160,000 clones, 70% to 80% of them seen just once. The sample taken for sequencing was PBMCs. The source is a man aged 30-40 years in good health and CMV-seronegative. CDR3s include the opening cysteine and the closing phenylalanine or tryptophan. The D gene is left open where the match is weak. For some rows the clone size is stated as once, few or many, or as a class when expanded; others skip it.

size | D | J | V | CDR3 | DNA
. | . | TRBJ1-6 | TRBV4-1 | CASSQGLWSSYNSPLHF | TGCGCCAGCAGCCAAGGTCTTTGGAGCTCCTATAATTCACCCCTCCACTTT
. | . | TRBJ1-3 | TRBV10-3 | CAIRQDGGGNTIYF | TGTGCCATCAGACAAGACGGAGGTGGAAACACCATATATTTT
. | TRBD2 | TRBJ2-2 | TRBV28 | CASSLSVGGSGGELFF | TGTGCCAGCAGTTTATCGGTGGGGGGGTCCGGCGGGGAGCTGTTTTTT
. | . | TRBJ2-7 | TRBV6-5 | CASSYSKTGLTYEQYF | TGTGCCAGCAGTTACTCGAAGACGGGACTGACCTACGAGCAGTACTTC
. | . | TRBJ2-7 | TRBV23-1 | CASSQNPEQVIWGEQYF | TGCGCCAGCAGTCAAAATCCGGAACAGGTGATATGGGGCGAGCAGTACTTC
. | . | TRBJ2-7 | TRBV7-9 | CSSSSSSYEQYF | TGTTCCAGCAGCTCCAGCTCCTACGAGCAGTACTTC
few | TRBD1 | TRBJ2-7 | TRBV11-2 | CASSFQGAMYEQYF | TGTGCCAGCAGCTTTCAGGGGGCCATGTACGAGCAGTACTTC
. | TRBD1 | TRBJ2-7 | TRBV7-9 | CASSRQGVRAYEQYF | TGTGCCAGCAGTAGACAGGGGGTAAGAGCTTACGAGCAGTACTTC
. | . | TRBJ1-1 | TRBV21-1 | CASRRDTLNTEAFF | TGTGCCAGCAGGAGGGACACATTGAACACTGAAGCTTTCTTT
. | TRBD1 | TRBJ1-1 | TRBV27 | CASIGTGRLRANTEAFF | TGTGCCAGCATAGGGACAGGGAGACTTCGAGCGAACACTGAAGCTTTCTTT
. | . | TRBJ2-7 | TRBV15 | CATSRTDRYTYEQYF | TGTGCCACCAGCAGGACCGACAGATACACCTACGAGCAGTACTTC
. | . | TRBJ2-1 | TRBV10-3 | CAISGGGYEQFF | TGTGCCATCAGTGGTGGGGGGTATGAGCAGTTCTTC
. | . | TRBJ1-5 | TRBV19 | CASRLAPGDSNQPQHF | TGTGCCAGTAGGCTCGCCCCAGGGGATAGCAATCAGCCCCAGCATTTT
. | . | TRBJ1-2 | TRBV10-1 | CASSEFTEYGYTF | TGCGCCAGCAGTGAGTTTACAGAGTATGGCTACACCTTC
. | . | TRBJ2-7 | TRBV30 | CAWSLRLDREQYF | TGTGCCTGGAGTCTCCGTTTAGACAGGGAGCAGTACTTC
. | . | TRBJ2-1 | TRBV4-3 | CASSRGLADSSYNEQFF | TGCGCCAGCAGCCGCGGACTTGCTGACTCCTCCTACAATGAGCAGTTCTTC
once | TRBD2 | TRBJ2-5 | TRBV10-3 | CAISDEREGLLTQYF | TGTGCCATCAGTGATGAGCGGGAGGGCCTTTTGACCCAGTACTTC
. | . | TRBJ2-5 | TRBV5-1 | CASSSSQAEETQYF | TGCGCCAGCAGCTCATCACAGGCAGAAGAGACCCAGTACTTC
few | . | TRBJ1-3 | TRBV11-2 | CASSLGAGRLSGNTIYF | TGTGCCAGCAGCTTAGGGGCAGGGCGACTCTCTGGAAACACCATATATTTT
. | . | TRBJ2-3 | TRBV4-2 | CASSQDHMISLSTDTQYF | TGTGCCAGCAGCCAAGATCATATGATTAGCCTCAGCACAGATACGCAGTATTTT
once | TRBD1 | TRBJ1-2 | TRBV4-1 | CASSQGPGTGIRYGYTF | TGCGCCAGCAGCCAAGGTCCCGGGACAGGGATTCGCTATGGCTACACCTTC
. | . | TRBJ1-1 | TRBV5-1 | CASSQLMNTEAFF | TGCGCCAGCAGTCAGTTGATGAACACTGAAGCTTTCTTT
. | . | TRBJ1-3 | TRBV30 | CAWSGELPGNTIYF | TGTGCCTGGAGTGGAGAACTCCCCGGAAACACCATATATTTT
. | TRBD2 | TRBJ2-2 | TRBV7-9 | CASSPTSGSYTGELFF | TGTGCCAGCAGCCCGACTAGCGGGAGTTACACCGGGGAGCTGTTTTTT
. | . | TRBJ2-1 | TRBV7-9 | CASSSYNAGGYNEQFF | TGTGCCAGCAGCTCTTACAACGCTGGAGGTTACAATGAGCAGTTCTTC
few | . | TRBJ2-5 | TRBV28 | CASSLWGEGQETQYF | TGTGCCAGCAGTCTCTGGGGTGAGGGCCAAGAGACCCAGTACTTC
few | TRBD2 | TRBJ2-1 | TRBV2 | CASSELAGGIYNEQFF | TGTGCCAGCAGTGAATTGGCGGGGGGGATATACAATGAGCAGTTCTTC
. | TRBD1 | TRBJ2-4 | TRBV28 | CASSFRDRGPKNIQYF | TGTGCCAGCAGTTTCCGGGACAGGGGACCCAAAAACATTCAGTACTTC
. | . | TRBJ2-7 | TRBV30 | CAWSVGGVTEQYF | TGTGCCTGGAGTGTAGGTGGAGTCACCGAGCAGTACTTC
. | . | TRBJ1-6 | TRBV28 | CASSLGDSARSPLHF | TGTGCCAGCAGTTTAGGTGACAGTGCAAGATCACCCCTCCACTTT
. | . | TRBJ1-1 | TRBV30 | CAWTGQNTEAFF | TGTGCCTGGACAGGGCAGAACACTGAAGCTTTCTTT